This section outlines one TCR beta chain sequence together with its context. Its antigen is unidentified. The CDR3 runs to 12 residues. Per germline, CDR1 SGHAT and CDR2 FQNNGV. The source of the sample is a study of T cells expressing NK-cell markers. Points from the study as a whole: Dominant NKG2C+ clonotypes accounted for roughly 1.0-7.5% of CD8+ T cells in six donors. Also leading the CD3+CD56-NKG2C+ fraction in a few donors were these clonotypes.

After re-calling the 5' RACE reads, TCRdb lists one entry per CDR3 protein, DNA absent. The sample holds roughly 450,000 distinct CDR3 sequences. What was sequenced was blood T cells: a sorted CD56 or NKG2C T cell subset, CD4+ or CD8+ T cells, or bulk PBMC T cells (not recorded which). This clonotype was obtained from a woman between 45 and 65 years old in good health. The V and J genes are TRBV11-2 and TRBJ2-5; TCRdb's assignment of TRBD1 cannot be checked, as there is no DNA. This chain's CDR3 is CASSLGGGVQYF.